This TCR beta chain comes out of a study of T cells after yellow fever vaccination. Study context: SMART-Seq v4 Ultra Low Input prepared libraries from low-cell fractions.

Trimming took 1 base from V and 7 from J, leaving 7 bases between them. Germline CDR1 and CDR2: SGHTA and FQGNSA. The CDR3 sequence is 12 residues long. This clonotype showed up just a few times. TCRdb fed the 5' RACE reads into MiXCR, producing one record per CDR3 protein. The repertoire holds about 210,000 distinct CDR3 sequences, approximately 3% seen once, with 3.2% in the top ten. The receptor was derived from a young man who received the YFV17D yellow fever vaccine. The chain is built from TRBV7-2 and TRBJ1-2; D remains ambiguous. The input for sequencing was CD4+ T cells sorted from PBMCs, taken 10 days after the yellow fever booster vaccination. CDR3 sequence (DNA): TGTGCCAGCAGCTTAGATAGTGGTGGCTACACCTTC. Translated, it gives CASSLDSGGYTF.